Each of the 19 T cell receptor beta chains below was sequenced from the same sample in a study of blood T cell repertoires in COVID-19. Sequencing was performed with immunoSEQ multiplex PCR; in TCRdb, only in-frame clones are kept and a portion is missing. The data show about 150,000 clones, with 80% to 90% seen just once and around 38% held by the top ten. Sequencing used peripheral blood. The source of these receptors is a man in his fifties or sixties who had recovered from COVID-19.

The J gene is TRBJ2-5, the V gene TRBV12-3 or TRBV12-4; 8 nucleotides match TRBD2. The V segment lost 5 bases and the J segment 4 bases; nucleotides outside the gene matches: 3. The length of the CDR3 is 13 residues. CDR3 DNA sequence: TGTGCCAGCAGTCGCGGGGGGCCAGAGACCCAGTACTTC. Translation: CASSRGGPETQYF.

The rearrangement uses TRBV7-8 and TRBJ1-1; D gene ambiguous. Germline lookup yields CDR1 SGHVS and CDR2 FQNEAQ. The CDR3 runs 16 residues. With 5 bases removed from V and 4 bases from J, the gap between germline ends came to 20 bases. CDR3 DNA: TGTGCCAGCAGCAGGAGGTGGATCGACCGAGGCACTGAAGCTTTCTTT. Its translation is CASSRRWIDRGTEAFF. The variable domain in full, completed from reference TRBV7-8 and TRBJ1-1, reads GAGVSQSPRYKVAKRGQDVALRCDPISGHVSLFWYQQALGQGPEFLTYFQNEAQLDKSGLPSDRFFAERPEGSVSTLKIQRTQQEDSAVYLCASSRRWIDRGTEAFFGQGTRLTVV.

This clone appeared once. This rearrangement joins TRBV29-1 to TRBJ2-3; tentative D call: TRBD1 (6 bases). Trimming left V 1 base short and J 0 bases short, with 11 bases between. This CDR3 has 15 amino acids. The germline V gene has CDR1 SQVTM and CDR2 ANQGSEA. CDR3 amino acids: CSVEVAGASTDTQYF. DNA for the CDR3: TGCAGCGTTGAAGTCGCAGGGGCCAGCACAGATACGCAGTATTTT.

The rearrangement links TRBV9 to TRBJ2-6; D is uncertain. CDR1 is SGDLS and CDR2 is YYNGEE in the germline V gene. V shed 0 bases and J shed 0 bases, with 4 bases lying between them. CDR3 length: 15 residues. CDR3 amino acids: CASSVGASGANVLTF. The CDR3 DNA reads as TGTGCCAGCAGCGTAGGAGCCTCTGGGGCCAACGTCCTGACTTTC.

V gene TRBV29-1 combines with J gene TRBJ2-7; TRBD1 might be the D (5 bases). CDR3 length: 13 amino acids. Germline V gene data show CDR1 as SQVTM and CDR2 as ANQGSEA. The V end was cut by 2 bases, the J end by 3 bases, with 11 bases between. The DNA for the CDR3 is TGCAGCGTTGAATTGCCAGGGTACTACGAGCAGTACTTC. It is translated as CSVELPGYYEQYF.

CDR3 sequence: CSVVQGSTEAFF. The CDR3 DNA is TGCAGCGTTGTCCAGGGGAGCACTGAAGCTTTCTTT. The chain couples TRBV29-1 to TRBJ1-1; D might be TRBD1 (6 bases). Germline V gene sequence: CDR1 SQVTM, CDR2 ANQGSEA. The ends were cut back, 4 bases at V and 4 bases at J, with 10 bases in the middle. This CDR3 contains 12 residues.

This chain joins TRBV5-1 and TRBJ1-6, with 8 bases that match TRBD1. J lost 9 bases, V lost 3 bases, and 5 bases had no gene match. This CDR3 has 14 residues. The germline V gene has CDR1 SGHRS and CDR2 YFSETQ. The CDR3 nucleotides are TGCGCCAGCAGCTCGGACAGGGAGGTTTCACCCCTCCACTTT. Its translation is CASSSDREVSPLHF.

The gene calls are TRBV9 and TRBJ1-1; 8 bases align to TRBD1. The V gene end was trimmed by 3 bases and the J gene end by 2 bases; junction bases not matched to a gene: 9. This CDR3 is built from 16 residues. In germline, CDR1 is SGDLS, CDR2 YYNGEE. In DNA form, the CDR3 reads TGTGCCAGCAGCGCATTACCGGGACAGGCAAACACTGAAGCTTTCTTT. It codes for CASSALPGQANTEAFF.

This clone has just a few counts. The CDR3 is CASSTPGLAEQETQYF. CDR3 bases: TGTGCCAGTAGTACTCCGGGACTAGCAGAGCAAGAGACCCAGTACTTC. This chain joins TRBV19 and TRBJ2-5; TRBD2 aligns across 9 bases. Germline V gene lookup returns CDR1 LNHDA and CDR2 SQIVND (reference sequence). With 4 bases clipped from V and 2 bases from J, the junction kept 8 bases outside the gene matches. The CDR3 consists of 16 residues.

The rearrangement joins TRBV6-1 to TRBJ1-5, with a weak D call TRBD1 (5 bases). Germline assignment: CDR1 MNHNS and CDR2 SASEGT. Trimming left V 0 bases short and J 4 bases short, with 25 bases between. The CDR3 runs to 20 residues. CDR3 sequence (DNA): TGTGCCAGCAGTGAAGCCAGCTATGCGGGGGGTGATAACCTAAATCAGCCCCAGCATTTT. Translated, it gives CASSEASYAGGDNLNQPQHF.

This CDR3 is CASSQRTTGGHGELFF. As DNA, the CDR3 is TGTGCCAGCAGCCAAAGGACCACAGGGGGCCACGGGGAGCTGTTTTTT. This chain joins TRBV3-1 (or the pseudogene TRBV3-2) and TRBJ2-2, with TRBD1 matching over 9 bases. With V trimmed by 2 bases and J by 7 bases, 8 bases remained unmatched. This CDR3 has 16 residues. Germline V lookup: CDR1 LGHDT, CDR2 YNNKEL (reference sequence).

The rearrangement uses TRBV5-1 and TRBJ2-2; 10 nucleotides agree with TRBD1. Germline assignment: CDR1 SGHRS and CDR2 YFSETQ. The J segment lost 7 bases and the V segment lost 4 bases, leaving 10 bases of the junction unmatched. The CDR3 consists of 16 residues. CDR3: CASSQKTGGNGGELFF. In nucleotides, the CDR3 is TGCGCCAGCAGCCAGAAGACAGGGGGCAACGGCGGGGAGCTGTTTTTT.

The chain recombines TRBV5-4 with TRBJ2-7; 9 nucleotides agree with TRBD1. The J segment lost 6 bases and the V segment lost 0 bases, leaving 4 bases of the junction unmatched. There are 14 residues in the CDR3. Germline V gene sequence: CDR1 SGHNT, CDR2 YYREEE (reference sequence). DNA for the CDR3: TGTGCCAGCAGCTTGGGGAGGACAGGGGTCGAGCAGTACTTC. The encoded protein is CASSLGRTGVEQYF.

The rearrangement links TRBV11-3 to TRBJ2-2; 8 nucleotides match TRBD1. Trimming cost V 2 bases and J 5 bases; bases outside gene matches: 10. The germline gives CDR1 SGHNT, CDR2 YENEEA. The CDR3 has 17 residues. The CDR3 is CASSLPPDRGGTGELFF. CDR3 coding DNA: TGTGCCAGCAGCTTACCCCCTGACAGGGGCGGGACCGGGGAGCTGTTTTTT.

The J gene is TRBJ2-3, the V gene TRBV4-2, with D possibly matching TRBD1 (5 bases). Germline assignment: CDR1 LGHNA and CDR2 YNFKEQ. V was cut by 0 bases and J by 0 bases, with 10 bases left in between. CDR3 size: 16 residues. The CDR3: CASSQDWGISTDTQYF. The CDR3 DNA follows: TGTGCCAGCAGCCAAGATTGGGGCATCAGCACAGATACGCAGTATTTT.

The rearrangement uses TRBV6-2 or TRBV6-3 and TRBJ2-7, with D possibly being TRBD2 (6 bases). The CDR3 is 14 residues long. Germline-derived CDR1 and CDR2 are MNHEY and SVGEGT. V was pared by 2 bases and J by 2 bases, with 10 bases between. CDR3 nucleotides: TGTGCCAGCAGTTACGGGGGGACGGCCTACGAGCAGTACTTC. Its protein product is CASSYGGTAYEQYF.

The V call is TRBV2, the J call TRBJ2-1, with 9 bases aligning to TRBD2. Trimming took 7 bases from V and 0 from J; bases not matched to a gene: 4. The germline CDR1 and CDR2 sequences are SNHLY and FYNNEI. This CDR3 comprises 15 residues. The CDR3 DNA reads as TGTGCCAGCAAAATAGCGGGGGACTCCTACAATGAGCAGTTCTTC. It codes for CASKIAGDSYNEQFF.

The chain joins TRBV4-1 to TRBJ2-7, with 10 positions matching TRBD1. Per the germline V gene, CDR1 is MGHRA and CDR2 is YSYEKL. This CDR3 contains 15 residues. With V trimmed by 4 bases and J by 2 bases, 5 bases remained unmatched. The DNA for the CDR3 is TGCGCCAGCAGCCCACGACAGGGGGCGGCCTACGAGCAGTACTTC. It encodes CASSPRQGAAYEQYF.

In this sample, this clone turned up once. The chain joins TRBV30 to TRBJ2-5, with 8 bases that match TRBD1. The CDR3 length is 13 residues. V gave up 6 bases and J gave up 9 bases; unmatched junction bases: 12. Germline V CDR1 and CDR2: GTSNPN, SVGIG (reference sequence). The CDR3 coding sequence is TGTGCCTGCCTCAGGGACAGGTCGAGAGCCCAGTACTTC. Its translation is CACLRDRSRAQYF.